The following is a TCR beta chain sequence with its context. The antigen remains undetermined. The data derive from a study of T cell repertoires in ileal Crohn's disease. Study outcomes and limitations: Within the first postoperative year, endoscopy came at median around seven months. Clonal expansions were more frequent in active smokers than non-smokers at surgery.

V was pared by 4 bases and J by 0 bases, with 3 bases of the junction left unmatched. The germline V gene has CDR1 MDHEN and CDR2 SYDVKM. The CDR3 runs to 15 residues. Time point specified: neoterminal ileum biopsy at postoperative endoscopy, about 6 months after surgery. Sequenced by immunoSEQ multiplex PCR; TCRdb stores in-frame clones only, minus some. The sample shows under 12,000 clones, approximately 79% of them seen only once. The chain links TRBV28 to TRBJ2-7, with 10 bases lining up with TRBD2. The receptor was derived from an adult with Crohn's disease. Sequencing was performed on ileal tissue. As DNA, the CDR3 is TGTGCCAGCAGTTCCCTAGCGGGGGCCTCCTACGAGCAGTACTTC. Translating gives CASSSLAGASYEQYF.